Here is one T cell receptor (beta chain) with its context. Clones were read by immunoSEQ multiplex PCR, and TCRdb kept only the in-frame ones, dropping some. The data hold 190,000 or so clones, with roughly 84% observed a single time. This entry comes from a study of cytomegalovirus exposure and HLA in healthy donors. Germline trimming cut 2 bases from V and 6 bases from J; bases unmatched to any gene: 5. CDR3 length equals 14 residues. The germline CDR1 and CDR2 sequences are SGHDT and YYEEEE. The chain couples TRBV5-6 to TRBJ1-3, with 7 nucleotides matching TRBD1. Sequenced input: PBMCs. The clonotype comes from a woman aged 18 to 35 in good health and CMV-seropositive. CDR3 sequence: CASSFYDRENTIYF. The CDR3 DNA reads as TGTGCCAGCAGCTTCTACGACAGGGAAAACACCATATATTTT.